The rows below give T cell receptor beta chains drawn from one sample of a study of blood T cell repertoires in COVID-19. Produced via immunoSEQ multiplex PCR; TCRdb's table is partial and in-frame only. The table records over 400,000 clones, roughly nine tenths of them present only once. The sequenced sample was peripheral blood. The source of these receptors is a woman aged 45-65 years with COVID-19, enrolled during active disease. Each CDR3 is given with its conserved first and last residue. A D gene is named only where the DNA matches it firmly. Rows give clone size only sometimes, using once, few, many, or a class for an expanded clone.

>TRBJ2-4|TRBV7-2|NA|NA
CTSSTRAAGRASVELAKNIQYF
TGTACCAGCAGCACCCGGGCTGCGGGGCGGGCGAGCGTGGAATTAGCCAAAAACATTCAGTACTTC
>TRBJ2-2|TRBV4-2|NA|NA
CASGSGVDANTGELFF
TGTGCCAGCGGATCAGGGGTGGACGCGAACACCGGGGAGCTGTTTTTT
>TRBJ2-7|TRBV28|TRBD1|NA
CASSLWGQGSYEQYF
TGTGCCAGCAGTTTGTGGGGACAGGGGTCCTACGAGCAGTACTTC
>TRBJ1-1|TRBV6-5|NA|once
CASSLTQNTEAFF
TGTGCCAGCAGTCTAACTCAGAACACTGAAGCTTTCTTT
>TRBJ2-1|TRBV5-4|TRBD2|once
CASSRRGGASYNEQFF
TGTGCCAGCAGCCGTCGGGGGGGAGCATCCTACAATGAGCAGTTCTTC
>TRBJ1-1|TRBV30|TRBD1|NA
CAWSPLQGGNTEAFF
TGTGCCTGGAGTCCTCTGCAGGGGGGGAACACTGAAGCTTTCTTT
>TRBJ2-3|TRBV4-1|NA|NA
CASSQEGATDTQYF
TGCGCCAGCAGCCAAGAAGGGGCCACAGATACGCAGTATTTT
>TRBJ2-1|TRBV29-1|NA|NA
CSVSQGGNEQFF
TGCAGCGTTTCCCAGGGAGGCAATGAGCAGTTCTTC
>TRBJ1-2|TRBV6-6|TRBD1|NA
CASSRRTGDGYTF
TGTGCCAGCAGCCGACGGACAGGGGATGGCTACACCTTC
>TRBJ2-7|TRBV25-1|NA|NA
CASSEYGYEQYF
TGTGCCAGCAGTGAATACGGGTACGAGCAGTACTTC
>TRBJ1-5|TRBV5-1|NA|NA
CASSLEAGRNQPQHF
TGCGCCAGCAGCTTGGAGGCGGGCCGCAATCAGCCCCAGCATTTT
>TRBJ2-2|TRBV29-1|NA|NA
CSVEIGQSNTGELFF
TGCAGCGTTGAAATTGGACAATCGAACACCGGGGAGCTGTTTTTT
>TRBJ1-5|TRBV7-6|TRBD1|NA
CASSLGGQGVNQPQHF
TGTGCCAGCAGCTTAGGGGGACAGGGAGTAAATCAGCCCCAGCATTTT
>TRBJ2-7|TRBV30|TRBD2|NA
CAWRSVAGGEQYF
TGTGCCTGGAGGTCGGTAGCGGGGGGCGAGCAGTACTTC
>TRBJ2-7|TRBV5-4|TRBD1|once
CASSRQGGGEDEQYF
TGTGCCAGCAGCCGACAGGGGGGTGGCGAGGACGAGCAGTACTTC
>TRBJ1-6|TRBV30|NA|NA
CALIAGGGYNSPLHF
TGTGCTTTGATAGCCGGGGGGGGCTATAATTCACCCCTCCACTTT
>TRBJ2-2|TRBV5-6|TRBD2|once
CASSFPSGGANTGELFF
TGTGCCAGCAGCTTTCCCAGCGGGGGGGCGAACACCGGGGAGCTGTTTTTT
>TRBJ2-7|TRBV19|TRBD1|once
CASSKTGGHHEQYF
TGTGCCAGTAGCAAGACAGGGGGCCATCACGAGCAGTACTTC
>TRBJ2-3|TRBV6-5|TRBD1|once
CASSYRTGTDTQYF
TGTGCCAGCAGTTATCGGACAGGGACAGATACGCAGTATTTT
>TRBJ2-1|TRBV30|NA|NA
CAWTGGTFPYNEQFF
TGTGCCTGGACCGGAGGGACGTTCCCCTACAATGAGCAGTTCTTC
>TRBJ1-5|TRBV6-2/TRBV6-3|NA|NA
CASSGRNGEPQHF
TGTGCCAGCAGTGGCCGAAACGGGGAGCCCCAGCATTTT
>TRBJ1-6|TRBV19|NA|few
CASSGGRSSPLHF
TGTGCCAGTAGCGGGGGGCGTAGTTCACCCCTCCACTTT
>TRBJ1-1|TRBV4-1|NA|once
CASSQDSRRAFF
TGCGCCAGCAGCCAAGACTCAAGGAGAGCTTTCTTT
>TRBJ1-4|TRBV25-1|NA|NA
CASRLPGTLNEKLFF
TGTGCCAGCAGACTTCCGGGAACCCTTAATGAAAAACTGTTTTTT
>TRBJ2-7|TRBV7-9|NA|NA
CASSAPGTYEQYF
TGTGCCAGCAGCGCCCCGGGGACCTACGAGCAGTACTTC
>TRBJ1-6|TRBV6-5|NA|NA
CASAAGRSPLHF
TGTGCCAGTGCGGCGGGCAGATCACCCCTCCACTTT
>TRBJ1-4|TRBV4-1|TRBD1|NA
CASSQDPQGGKLFF
TGCGCCAGCAGCCAAGATCCCCAGGGGGGAAAACTGTTTTTT
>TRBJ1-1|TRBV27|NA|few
CASSLNRDTEAFF
TGTGCCAGCAGTTTGAACAGGGACACTGAAGCTTTCTTT
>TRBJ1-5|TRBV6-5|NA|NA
CASSYTGREGPQHF
TGTGCCAGCAGTTACACCGGACGGGAGGGGCCCCAGCATTTT
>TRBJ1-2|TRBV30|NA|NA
CASTPTGPYGYTF
TGTGCCTCCACTCCGACAGGACCCTATGGCTACACCTTC
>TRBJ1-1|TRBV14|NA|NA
CASSRWTANTEAFF
TGTGCCAGCAGCCGATGGACAGCTAACACTGAAGCTTTCTTT
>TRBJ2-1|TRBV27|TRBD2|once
CASSLTSGGANEQFF
TGTGCCAGCAGTCTTACTAGCGGGGGGGCCAATGAGCAGTTCTTC
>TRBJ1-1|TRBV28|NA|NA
CASSFQRIEAFF
TGTGCCAGCAGTTTCCAGCGGATTGAAGCTTTCTTT
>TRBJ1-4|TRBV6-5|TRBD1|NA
CASRRDRSNEKLFF
TGTGCCAGCAGGAGGGACAGGTCAAATGAAAAACTGTTTTTT
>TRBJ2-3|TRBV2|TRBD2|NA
CASKRGPTDTQYF
TGTGCCAGCAAGCGGGGTCCCACAGATACGCAGTATTTT
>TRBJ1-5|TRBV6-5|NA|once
CASSQRHNNQPQHF
TGTGCCAGCAGTCAACGACATAACAATCAGCCCCAGCATTTT
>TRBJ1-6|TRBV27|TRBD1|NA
CASSLPGGTGDSPLHF
TGTGCCAGCAGTTTACCTGGCGGGACAGGGGATTCACCCCTCCACTTT
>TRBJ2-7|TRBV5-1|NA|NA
CASSVAPGEQYF
TGCGCCAGCAGTGTGGCTCCGGGAGAGCAGTACTTC
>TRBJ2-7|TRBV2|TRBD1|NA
CASSDPDRYEQYF
TGTGCCAGCAGTGACCCGGACAGGTACGAGCAGTACTTC
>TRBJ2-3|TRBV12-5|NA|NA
CASGLPARGGTQYF
TGTGCTAGTGGTTTGCCGGCGAGGGGAGGTACGCAGTATTTT
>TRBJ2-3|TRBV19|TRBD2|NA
CASSIASGGSTDTQYF
TGTGCCAGTAGTATCGCTAGCGGGGGCAGCACAGATACGCAGTATTTT
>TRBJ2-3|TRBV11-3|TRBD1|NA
CASSPPGQGTDTQYF
TGTGCCAGCAGCCCACCGGGACAGGGGACAGATACGCAGTATTTT
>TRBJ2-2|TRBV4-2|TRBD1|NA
CASSQRQGSTGELFF
TGTGCCAGCAGCCAAAGACAGGGGAGTACCGGGGAGCTGTTTTTT
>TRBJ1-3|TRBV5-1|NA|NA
CASSPVNSGNTIYF
TGCGCCAGCAGCCCCGTAAACTCTGGAAACACCATATATTTT
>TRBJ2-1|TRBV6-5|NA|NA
CASSYSMGLRGEQFF
TGTGCCAGCAGTTACTCGATGGGATTAAGGGGTGAGCAGTTCTTC
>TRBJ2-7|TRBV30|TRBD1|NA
CASKGDRPSYEQYF
TGTGCCTCAAAAGGGGACAGACCCTCCTACGAGCAGTACTTC
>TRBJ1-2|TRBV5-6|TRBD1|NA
CASSLLVVTGAEGYTF
TGTGCCAGCAGCTTGCTTGTGGTGACAGGGGCGGAGGGCTACACCTTC
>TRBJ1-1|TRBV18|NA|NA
CASSTSPDPGEAFF
TGTGCCAGCTCCACCAGCCCAGACCCAGGTGAAGCTTTCTTT
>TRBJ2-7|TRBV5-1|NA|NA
CASSLRDTSSYEQYF
TGCGCCAGCAGCTTGAGAGACACAAGCTCCTACGAGCAGTACTTC
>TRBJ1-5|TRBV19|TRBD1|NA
CASRTQGDQPQHF
TGTGCCAGTAGAACCCAGGGGGATCAGCCCCAGCATTTT
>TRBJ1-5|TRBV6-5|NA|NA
CASSSGTPYQPQHF
TGTGCCAGCAGCTCCGGGACACCTTATCAGCCCCAGCATTTT
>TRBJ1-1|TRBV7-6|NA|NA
CASSLSGGPNTEAFF
TGTGCCAGCAGCTTAAGTGGGGGCCCGAACACTGAAGCTTTCTTT
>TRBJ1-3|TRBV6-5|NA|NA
CASSYGGGRGYTIYF
TGTGCCAGCAGTTACGGCGGAGGGCGTGGGTACACCATATATTTT
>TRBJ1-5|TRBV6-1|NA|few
CASSEQVHQPQHF
TGTGCCAGCAGTGAACAGGTCCACCAGCCCCAGCATTTT
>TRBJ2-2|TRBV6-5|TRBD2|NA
CASLGTSGDTGELFF
TGTGCCAGCCTCGGGACTAGCGGGGACACCGGGGAGCTGTTTTTT
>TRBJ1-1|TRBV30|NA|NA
CAWSVGLVNTEAFF
TGTGCCTGGAGCGTTGGTCTAGTGAACACTGAAGCTTTCTTT
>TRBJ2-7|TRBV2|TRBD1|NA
CASSGTASYEQYF
TGTGCCAGCAGCGGGACAGCCTCCTACGAGCAGTACTTC